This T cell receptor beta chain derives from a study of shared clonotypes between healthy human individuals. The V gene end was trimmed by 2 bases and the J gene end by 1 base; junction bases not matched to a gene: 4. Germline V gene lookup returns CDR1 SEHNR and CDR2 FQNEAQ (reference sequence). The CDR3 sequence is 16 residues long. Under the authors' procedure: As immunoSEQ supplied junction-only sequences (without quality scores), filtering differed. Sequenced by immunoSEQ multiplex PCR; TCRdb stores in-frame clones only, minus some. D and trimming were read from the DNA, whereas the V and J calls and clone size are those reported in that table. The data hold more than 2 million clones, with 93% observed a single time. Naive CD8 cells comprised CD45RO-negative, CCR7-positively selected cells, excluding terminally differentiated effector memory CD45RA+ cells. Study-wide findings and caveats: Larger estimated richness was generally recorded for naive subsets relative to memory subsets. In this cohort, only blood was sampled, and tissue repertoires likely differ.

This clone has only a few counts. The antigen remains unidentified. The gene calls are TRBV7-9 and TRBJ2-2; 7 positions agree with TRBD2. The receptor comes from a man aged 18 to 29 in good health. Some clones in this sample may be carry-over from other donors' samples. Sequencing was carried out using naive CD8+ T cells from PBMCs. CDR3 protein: CASSLPSGVNTGELFF. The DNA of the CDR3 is TGTGCCAGCAGCTTACCTAGCGGAGTGAACACCGGGGAGCTGTTTTTT. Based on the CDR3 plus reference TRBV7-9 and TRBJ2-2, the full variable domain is DTGVSQNPRHKITKRGQNVTFRCDPISEHNRLYWYRQTLGQGPEFLTYFQNEAQLEKSRLLSDRFSAERPKGSFSTLEIQRTEQGDSAMYLCASSLPSGVNTGELFFGEGSRLTVL.